This passage covers 30 T cell receptor beta chains from one sample sequenced in a study of T cell repertoires in ileal Crohn's disease (dated by TCRdb to between 2019 and 2020). Receptor amplification or capture employed the immunoSEQ multiplex PCR assay. The source is immuneACCESS, and TCRdb retained only in-frame sequences with V and J called. Part of the clones is not carried over; for the studies checked, unresolved V genes explain less than half of this, and the remainder is unexplained. In this sample the table shows 15,000 to 20,000 clones, approximately 80% of which occur a single time. The leading ten clones occupy 4.2% of the sample. The time point label on this specimen signifies: inflamed ileum from the surgical specimen. Sequencing was carried out using ileal tissue. Receptors originate from an adult with Crohn's disease.

The CDR3 DNA sequence: TGCGCCAGCAGCCCAGACAGTAACTATGGCTACACCTTC. Translating it yields CASSPDSNYGYTF. V usage is TRBV5-1 and J usage is TRBJ1-2; TRBD1 might be the D (5 bases). Trimming shortened V by 4 bases and J by 1 base, and 8 bases separated the two germline ends. Per germline, CDR1 SGHRS and CDR2 YFSETQ. This CDR3 contains 13 residues.

The genes are TRBV19 and TRBJ2-7, with D maybe TRBD1 (5 bases). Germline assignment: CDR1 LNHDA and CDR2 SQIVND (reference sequence). This CDR3 has 14 amino acids. Trimming took 1 base from V and 3 from J, leaving 10 bases between them. Written as DNA, the CDR3 is TGTGCCAGTAGTATAGGGACATCCCTCTACGAGCAGTACTTC. Encoded protein: CASSIGTSLYEQYF.

The chain carries TRBV6-5 and TRBJ1-1; TRBD1 aligns across 7 bases. This CDR3 is built from 13 residues. Germline V lookup: CDR1 MNHEY, CDR2 SVGAGI. The ends lost 6 bases at V and 4 bases at J; junction bases unmatched: 5. In nucleotides, the CDR3 is TGTGCCAGCAGAAAGACAGGGATCACTGAAGCTTTCTTT. Translated: CASRKTGITEAFF.

The CDR3 region has the DNA TGTGCCAGCAGCTTGGTCTGGGATCCTTCCTACGAGCAGTACTTC. Protein product: CASSLVWDPSYEQYF. This chain joins TRBV5-8 and TRBJ2-7; D is uncertain. V lost 0 bases and J 1 base, leaving 11 bases between the germline ends. The germline CDR1 and CDR2 sequences are SGHTS and YDEGEE. This CDR3 region has 15 residues.

V and J are TRBV18 and TRBJ1-1; D is unclear. The CDR3 totals 13 residues. CDR1 is KGHSH, CDR2 LQKENI, per germline. The V end was cut by 3 bases, the J end by 7 bases, with 12 bases between. In DNA form, the CDR3 reads TGTGCCAGCTCACCGGCTGGCAGCCTTGAAGCTTTCTTT. Amino acids: CASSPAGSLEAFF.

This clone was counted a single time. The chain carries TRBV6-5 and TRBJ2-7; 10 nucleotides match TRBD2. Unmatched junction bases numbered 5, after V lost 7 bases and J lost 5 bases. The CDR3 runs 13 residues. Looked up from germline, CDR1 is MNHEY and CDR2 is SVGAGI. CDR3: CASTGLARDEQYF. The CDR3 region has the DNA TGTGCCAGCACGGGACTAGCGAGGGACGAGCAGTACTTC.

This chain joins TRBV4-1 and TRBJ1-5; 8 nucleotides match TRBD1. CDR3 size: 20 residues. J lost 2 bases, V lost 0 bases, and 15 bases had no gene match. Germline assignment: CDR1 MGHRA and CDR2 YSYEKL. The CDR3 is CASSQERGNPGQAGNQPQHF. In DNA, the CDR3 is TGCGCCAGCAGCCAAGAAAGGGGGAACCCGGGACAGGCCGGCAATCAGCCCCAGCATTTT.

This clone was observed once. V usage is TRBV7-2 and J usage is TRBJ1-1, with 9 nucleotides matching TRBD1. Germline V lookup: CDR1 SGHTA, CDR2 FQGNSA. V shed 5 bases, J shed 8 bases, and the junction held 9 bases outside the gene matches. The CDR3 runs to 14 residues. The CDR3 DNA reads as TGTGCCAGCAGCCCCCCGGGGGGGACAGGGGAAGCTTTCTTT. Translated, it gives CASSPPGGTGEAFF.

Only a few counts were recorded for this clone. DNA of the CDR3: TGTGCCAGTAGTACTCTTCCTCGAACAGGGGGCCGGGAGACCCAGTACTTC. Protein: CASSTLPRTGGRETQYF. The J gene is TRBJ2-5, the V gene TRBV19, with 9 bases aligning to TRBD1. The CDR3 length is 17 residues. J was trimmed by 5 bases and V by 4 bases; bases with no gene match: 14. Germline V gene lookup returns CDR1 LNHDA and CDR2 SQIVND (reference sequence).

This clone occurred a few times. The chain is built from TRBV7-2 and TRBJ2-7; 8 nucleotides agree with TRBD2. From germline, CDR1 is SGHTA and CDR2 FQGNSA. The CDR3 length is 13 residues. Germline trimming cut 4 bases from V and 7 bases from J; bases unmatched to any gene: 6. CDR3 region: CASSSGLEGEQYF. The CDR3 DNA follows: TGTGCCAGCAGCTCGGGACTAGAGGGGGAGCAGTACTTC.

Written as DNA, the CDR3 is TGCGCCAGCAGTCCGTTGGGGGCCAAAGATACGCAGTATTTT. This sequence encodes CASSPLGAKDTQYF. This chain uses TRBV5-1 with TRBJ2-3, with a possible D match to TRBD1 (6 bases). Trimming removed 5 bases from V and 5 bases from J, with 15 bases in between. Germline-derived CDR1 and CDR2 are SGHRS and YFSETQ. CDR3 length: 14 amino acids.

This chain links TRBV6-6 with TRBJ2-2, with D possibly TRBD2 on 5 matching bases. V lost 6 bases, J lost 0 bases, and 14 bases lay in between. The CDR3 is made up of 16 amino acids. Germline values: CDR1 MNHNY, CDR2 SVGAGI (reference sequence). The CDR3 region has the DNA TGTGCCAGCAGCAGACTAACCGGGGCGAACACCGGGGAGCTGTTTTTT. It specifies CASSRLTGANTGELFF.

This clone was counted only a few times. The chain carries TRBV20-1 and TRBJ2-1; no reliable D call. Germline-derived CDR1 and CDR2 are DFQATT and SNEGSKA (reference sequence). This CDR3 has 9 residues. V lost 3 bases and J lost 8, with 2 bases in between. In nucleotides, the CDR3 is TGCAGTGCTAGCCATGAGCAGTTCTTC. The encoded protein is CSASHEQFF.

This chain uses TRBV5-1 with TRBJ1-2; D not certain. Deletions cut 4 bases from V and 8 bases from J, with 18 bases between. This CDR3 has 14 amino acids. Germline V gene data show CDR1 as SGHRS and CDR2 as YFSETQ. The CDR3: CASSPSEGERGYTF. DNA of the CDR3: TGCGCCAGCAGCCCTTCCGAGGGCGAGCGAGGCTACACCTTC.

The chain couples TRBV6-1 to TRBJ1-2, with TRBD1 identical over 8 bases. This CDR3 contains 14 residues. CDR1 MNHNS and CDR2 SASEGT come from the germline V gene. Trimming at V came to 6 bases and at J to 3 bases, leaving 6 bases not matched to a gene. The CDR3 DNA reads TGTGCCAGCAGCGATCGGACAGGGTACTATGGCTACACCTTC. The encoded protein is CASSDRTGYYGYTF.

J is TRBJ1-2 and V is TRBV6-1; D possibly corresponds to TRBD1 (5 bases). The V gene's germline CDR1 is MNHNS and CDR2 SASEGT. Trimming took off 8 bases at V and 5 bases at J, with 9 bases between the two ends. This CDR3 is 11 amino acids long. CDR3 nucleotides: TGTGCCAGCGGCCAGGGTTATGGCTACACCTTC. This codes for CASGQGYGYTF.

The rearrangement uses TRBV19 and TRBJ1-2; no definite D call. The V end was cut by 10 bases, the J end by 3 bases, with 12 bases between. The length of the CDR3 is 12 residues. Germline V gene data show CDR1 as LNHDA and CDR2 as SQIVND (reference sequence). CDR3 sequence (DNA): TGTGCCACATACCTTTTGGACTATGGCTACACCTTC. This sequence encodes CATYLLDYGYTF.

The chain uses TRBV6-1 and TRBJ1-5; TRBD1 might be the D (5 bases). V lost 7 bases and J lost 7, with 14 bases in between. The CDR3 consists of 13 residues. Germline CDR1 reads MNHNS; CDR2 reads SASEGT. This CDR3 is CASTHQGGQPQHF. CDR3 in DNA: TGTGCCAGCACCCACCAGGGCGGACAGCCCCAGCATTTT.

V usage is TRBV5-1 and J usage is TRBJ2-3; TRBD2 matches 9 bases. Germline V lookup: CDR1 SGHRS, CDR2 YFSETQ. The CDR3 is 18 amino acids. V shed 4 bases, J shed 4 bases, and the junction held 16 bases outside the gene matches. In DNA, the CDR3 is TGCGCCAGCAGCGGTAGGGCGACTAGCGGCTCCCCGGCAGATACGCAGTATTTT. Translated: CASSGRATSGSPADTQYF.

This clone was counted only a few times. The J gene is TRBJ1-2, the V gene TRBV7-4; D is undetermined. The CDR3 totals 15 residues. V was cut by 2 bases and J by 4 bases, with 14 bases left in between. Looked up from germline, CDR1 is SGHVT and CDR2 is SQSDAQ. CDR3 amino acids: CASSLLGQDLYGYTF. DNA of the CDR3: TGTGCCAGCAGCTTATTGGGCCAGGACCTCTATGGCTACACCTTC.

The V call is TRBV4-1, the J call TRBJ2-7; 9 bases agree with TRBD2. Germline V gene data show CDR1 as MGHRA and CDR2 as YSYEKL. Germline trimming cut 2 bases from V and 4 bases from J; bases unmatched to any gene: 6. CDR3 length: 15 amino acids. This chain's CDR3 is CASSQIAGVGYEQYF. CDR3 in DNA: TGCGCCAGCAGCCAAATAGCGGGAGTAGGGTACGAGCAGTACTTC.

For this clone: At one boundary the junction diverges from the germline segment, which might be a read error. V usage is TRBV2 and J usage is TRBJ2-7; TRBD1 matches at 11 bases. The CDR3 consists of 14 residues. CDR1 and CDR2 from the germline V gene are SNHLY and FYNNEI. CDR3 bases: TGTGTCAGCAGGCGGGGACAGGGGGCCTACGAGCAGTACTTC. Residues: CVSRRGQGAYEQYF.

The chain employs TRBV6-1 and TRBJ2-2, with TRBD1 identical over 11 bases. Germline-derived CDR1 and CDR2 are MNHNS and SASEGT. V gave up 8 bases and J gave up 3 bases; unmatched junction bases: 5. This CDR3 is built from 15 residues. CDR3: CASSRDRGYTGELFF. Written as DNA, the CDR3 is TGTGCCAGCTCCAGGGACAGGGGGTACACCGGGGAGCTGTTTTTT.

Written as DNA, the CDR3 is TGTGCCAGCAAACCGCAGGGACCGGGCTATGGCTACACCTTC. It is translated as CASKPQGPGYGYTF. This rearrangement joins TRBV2 to TRBJ1-2; D perhaps matches TRBD1 (5 bases). CDR1 and CDR2 (germline): SNHLY, FYNNEI. CDR3 length: 14 amino acids. V dropped 7 bases and J dropped 4 bases, with 16 bases sitting between them.

CDR3 amino acids: CASSLEEGLALGNEQFF. DNA of the CDR3: TGTGCCAGCAGTTTAGAGGAAGGCCTAGCGCTTGGGAATGAGCAGTTCTTC. The rearrangement links TRBV28 to TRBJ2-1, with D possibly matching TRBD2 (6 bases). The germline V gene encodes CDR1 MDHEN and CDR2 SYDVKM. The CDR3 is 17 amino acids. V lost 2 bases and J 7 bases, leaving 21 bases between the germline ends.

This clone was seen more than once but under ten times. The CDR3, as DNA: TGCGCCAGCAGCCAAGATTCGTACTCCTCCTACGAGCAGTACTTC. Its translation: CASSQDSYSSYEQYF. The genes are TRBV4-3 and TRBJ2-7; D is undetermined. The CDR3 covers 15 residues. V lost 0 bases to trimming and J lost 0 bases, with 9 bases between them. From germline, CDR1 is LGHNA and CDR2 YSLEER.

This clone was seen a handful of times. V gene TRBV7-2 combines with J gene TRBJ2-7; TRBD1 is a possible D gene (6 bases). Germline CDR1 SGHTA, CDR2 FQGNSA. The CDR3 runs to 16 residues. V was trimmed by 1 base and J by 6 bases, leaving 19 bases between them. The CDR3 spells CASSLGQDLKVFEQYF. CDR3 nucleotide sequence: TGTGCCAGCAGCTTAGGACAGGACTTGAAGGTCTTCGAGCAGTACTTC.

The chain couples TRBV6-5 to TRBJ1-5; possibly TRBD1 for D (5 bases). The germline V and J ends were trimmed by 8 bases and 4 bases, with 12 bases remaining between them. The CDR3 spans 13 residues. Germline V gene sequence: CDR1 MNHEY, CDR2 SVGAGI. CDR3 DNA sequence: TGTGCCAGCCGATCCCAGGGTAATCAGCCCCAGCATTTT. Translated: CASRSQGNQPQHF.

The chain carries TRBV18 and TRBJ2-7, with D perhaps matching TRBD2 (5 bases). The germline V and J ends were trimmed by 1 base and 6 bases, with 10 bases remaining between them. There are 13 residues in the CDR3. Germline lookup yields CDR1 KGHSH and CDR2 LQKENI. The CDR3 nucleotides are TGTGCCAGCTCACCACGGGGAGACCGCGAGCAGTACTTC. It encodes CASSPRGDREQYF.

This chain joins TRBV6-5 and TRBJ1-1; D is possibly TRBD1 (5 bases). Germline V gene sequence: CDR1 MNHEY, CDR2 SVGAGI. This CDR3 has 14 residues. Between the trimmed V and J ends, which lost 5 bases and 1 base, there was a span of 11 bases. The DNA for the CDR3 is TGTGCCAGCAGTCTCAGGGTGAGGAACACTGAAGCTTTCTTT. It encodes CASSLRVRNTEAFF.